The following is a T cell receptor (beta chain) sequence with its context. The antigen it recognizes is unknown. No much larger clone is present one base from it, and per-base qualities are unavailable. This entry comes from a study of lymphopenia after photon versus proton radiotherapy (dated by TCRdb to between 2017 and 2020). The study in broad terms: The immunological effects of photon versus proton radiation therapy were compared in patients with gastrointestinal tumors who developed high-grade lymphopenia. The cohort included approximately 18 patients with gastrointestinal tumors who developed lymphopenia after receiving either photon or proton therapy. The study was designed to characterize how the impact on the immune system differs between the two radiation modalities.

Summary of the overall study and its limitations: Proton-treated patients stayed relatively stable during treatment, while photon-treated patients lost naive T cells and TCR diversity and gained effector/memory populations. Once the lymphocyte count had reached its nadir, the repertoires of photon-treated patients showed oligoclonal expansion, particularly of CD8+ Temra cells, and this expansion drove the decline in diversity. Across the cohort, a larger post-nadir drop in TCR diversity was inversely correlated with overall survival time among patients who died. The authors looked at the survival association only in patients who died, and they framed better survival with proton therapy as a possibility rather than a demonstrated result.

Including cysteine and phenylalanine, the CDR3 has 15 amino acids. Just the 45-base CDR3 DNA is kept, in frame starting at base 1. V is pared back by 5 bases and J by 4 bases, with 14 bases lying between the germline termini. Taken from the germline V gene, the CDR1 and CDR2 loops are MNHNS and SASEGT. Library creation used the immunoSEQ multiplex PCR assay. T cell repertoires were profiled with deep sequencing of rearranged TCR beta loci together with multiparametric flow cytometry. This immuneACCESS table, as held by TCRdb, lists in-frame sequences with V and J called but not all clones. Of the missing ones, under half trace to an unresolved V gene in checked studies; the others have no known cause. This sample comprises 35,000 to 45,000 clones, about four fifths of them detected only once. The ten most abundant clones make up roughly a quarter of the sample.

This receptor was taken from a woman in her 70s with pancreatic cancer. The sequences come from peripheral blood, collected from a patient treated with proton-based radiotherapy. The chain is made from TRBV6-1 and TRBJ1-4; matching of 6 bases hints at TRBD1 as the D gene. The DNA sequence reads TGTGCCAGCAGTCTAGGAGGACAGAATAATGAAAAACTGTTTTTT. Translated, it reads CASSLGGQNNEKLFF.